Each of the 10 T cell receptor beta chains below was sequenced from the same sample in a study of T cell responses to AZD1222 COVID-19 vaccine. Measured with immunoSEQ multiplex PCR; TCRdb has only the in-frame clones, and not every one. The sample gives about 200,000 clones, about 92% of which show up once; 1% to 1.5% is in the top ten. Specimen: peripheral blood, collected on day 0 of AZD1222 vaccination. These receptors came from an adult in good health.

This clone has just one count. The CDR3 DNA reads TGTGCCAGCAGCCGGCCAGATCAGCCCCAGCATTTT. This sequence encodes CASSRPDQPQHF. V and J are TRBV4-2 and TRBJ1-5; D unclear. CDR3 length equals 12 residues. Germline V gene sequence: CDR1 LGHNA, CDR2 YNFKEQ. The V end lost 4 bases, the J end lost 5 bases, and 6 bases lay between the germline ends.

The chain carries TRBV4-1 and TRBJ2-2; the D gene is possibly TRBD1 (5 bases). The CDR3 is 13 residues long. Germline assignment: CDR1 MGHRA and CDR2 YSYEKL. The V end lost 5 bases, the J end lost 5 bases, and 9 bases lay between the germline ends. CDR3 amino acids: CASSSGMTGELFF. The CDR3 DNA follows: TGCGCCAGCAGCTCAGGGATGACCGGGGAGCTGTTTTTT.

The V call is TRBV27, the J call TRBJ2-2; D is undetermined. This CDR3 region has 11 residues. CDR1 MNHEY and CDR2 SMNVEV come from the germline V gene (reference sequence). With 8 bases removed from V and 7 bases from J, the gap between germline ends came to 8 bases. CDR3 in amino acids: CASGPVGELFF. The CDR3 DNA is TGTGCCAGCGGCCCTGTCGGGGAGCTGTTTTTT.

V usage is TRBV7-9 and J usage is TRBJ1-2; D is uncertain. Germline V lookup: CDR1 SEHNR, CDR2 FQNEAQ (reference sequence). The V and J ends lost 2 bases and 8 bases respectively, with 6 bases between them. The CDR3 sequence is 11 residues long. The CDR3 DNA follows: TGTGCCAGCAGCTTATTCGAAGGCTACACCTTC. Translating gives CASSLFEGYTF.

This clone was counted a single time. V usage is TRBV10-2 and J usage is TRBJ1-5; D may be TRBD1 (5 bases). Trimming took 0 bases from V and 13 from J, leaving 22 bases between them. The germline V gene has CDR1 WSHSY and CDR2 SAAADI. This CDR3 is built from 16 residues. The CDR3 loop is CASSESNQGGFSSQHF. As DNA, the CDR3 is TGCGCCAGCAGTGAGTCGAATCAGGGAGGGTTTTCGTCGCAGCATTTT.

The V call is TRBV20-1, the J call TRBJ2-3; TRBD2 is a possible D gene (5 bases). This CDR3 spans 11 amino acids. V lost 2 bases and J lost 5, with 5 bases in between. CDR1 and CDR2 (germline): DFQATT, SNEGSKA (reference sequence). In nucleotides, the CDR3 is TGCAGTGCTAGACGGGAAGATACGCAGTATTTT. Translation gives CSARREDTQYF.

This chain connects TRBV12-3 or TRBV12-4 to TRBJ1-2, with unresolved D. V lost 1 base and J lost 3, with 6 bases in between. The CDR3 loop spans 13 amino acids. The chain's CDR3 is CASSLGVDYGYTF. In DNA, the CDR3 is TGTGCCAGCAGTTTAGGGGTCGACTATGGCTACACCTTC.

The rearrangement joins TRBV6-5 to TRBJ2-2, with unresolved D. CDR1 is MNHEY and CDR2 is SVGAGI in the germline V gene. The CDR3 extends over 13 amino acids. The V end lost 8 bases, the J end lost 3 bases, and 10 bases lay between the germline ends. The chain's CDR3 is CASRNHYTGELFF. CDR3 bases: TGTGCCAGCCGGAATCATTACACCGGGGAGCTGTTTTTT.

V gene TRBV2 combines with J gene TRBJ2-1, with D hard to call. Germline V gene data show CDR1 as SNHLY and CDR2 as FYNNEI. The CDR3 covers 12 residues. V was shortened by 0 bases and J by 6 bases, with 3 bases between the two germline ends. This CDR3 reads CASSEASNEQFF. In DNA form, the CDR3 reads TGTGCCAGCAGTGAAGCGAGCAATGAGCAGTTCTTC.

This clone was recorded once. V gene TRBV28 combines with J gene TRBJ2-1; D ambiguous. This CDR3 contains 13 residues. Germline loops: CDR1 MDHEN, CDR2 SYDVKM. With 7 bases removed from V and 3 bases from J, the gap between germline ends came to 10 bases. The DNA of the CDR3 is TGTGCCAGCACCCTGAACATCTACAATGAGCAGTTCTTC. Protein sequence: CASTLNIYNEQFF. The full variable domain, in which reference TRBV28 and TRBJ2-1 provide the parts outside the CDR3, is DVKVTQSSRYLVKRTGEKVFLECVQDMDHENMFWYRQDPGLGLRLIYFSYDVKMKEKGDIPEGYSVSREKKERFSLILESASTNQTSMYLCASTLNIYNEQFFGPGTRLTVL.